Below are 21 T cell receptor beta chains sequenced from a single sample in a study of blood T cell repertoires in COVID-19. The table came from immunoSEQ multiplex PCR; TCRdb's copy has only in-frame clones and leaves some out. The sample lists hundreds of thousands of clones; 82% were seen once. The sample was peripheral blood. All receptors come from a woman older than 75 with active or convalescent COVID-19.

The V call is TRBV6-2 or TRBV6-3, the J call TRBJ2-7; 7 positions agree with TRBD1. This CDR3 has 16 amino acids. The V segment lost 6 bases and the J segment 5 bases; nucleotides outside the gene matches: 16. CDR1 MNHEY and CDR2 SVGEGT come from the germline V gene. The CDR3 region has the DNA TGTGCCAGCAGCCCCCCGACGAGGATAGGGACAGACGAGCAGTACTTC. Encoded protein: CASSPPTRIGTDEQYF.

The chain uses TRBV5-6 and TRBJ2-2, with a weak D call TRBD1 (6 bases). Germline V gene lookup returns CDR1 SGHDT and CDR2 YYEEEE. With 3 bases removed from V and 1 base from J, the gap between germline ends came to 13 bases. The CDR3 is 16 amino acids. This chain's CDR3 is CASSSRTAKNTGELFF. DNA for the CDR3: TGTGCCAGCAGCTCCCGGACAGCAAAGAACACCGGGGAGCTGTTTTTT. Using reference TRBV5-6 and TRBJ2-2 for the parts outside the CDR3, the full variable domain is DAGVTQSPTHLIKTRGQQVTLRCSPKSGHDTVSWYQQALGQGPQFIFQYYEEEERQRGNFPDRFSGHQFPNYSSELNVNALLLGDSALYLCASSSRTAKNTGELFFGEGSRLTVL.

The J gene is TRBJ2-6, the V gene TRBV27; 12 bases fit TRBD1. This CDR3 has 14 residues. Germline CDR1 reads MNHEY; CDR2 reads SMNVEV (reference sequence). Losses at the gene ends were 3 bases for V and 17 bases for J; bases not matched to a gene: 8. The DNA for the CDR3 is TGTGCCAGCAGTTTCTATGGGACAGGGGGCTCGTTGACTTTC. Translated, it gives CASSFYGTGGSLTF. Full variable domain (remainder filled in from reference TRBV27 and TRBJ2-6): EAQVTQNPRYLITVTGKKLTVTCSQNMNHEYMSWYRQDPGLGLRQIYYSMNVEVTDKGDVPEGYKVSRKEKRNFPLILESPSPNQTSLYFCASSFYGTGGSLTFGAGSRLTVL.

The sample holds one count of this clone. This rearrangement joins TRBV27 to TRBJ2-2, with 12 nucleotides matching TRBD2. Germline V gene lookup returns CDR1 MNHEY and CDR2 SMNVEV (reference sequence). CDR3 length: 16 amino acids. J was trimmed by 5 bases and V by 2 bases; bases with no gene match: 3. In DNA, the CDR3 is TGTGCCAGCAGTTTAAGACTAGCGGGAGAAACCGGGGAGCTGTTTTTT. Amino acids: CASSLRLAGETGELFF.

The J gene is TRBJ1-1, the V gene TRBV29-1; 8 positions agree with TRBD1. CDR3 length: 13 amino acids. Germline V CDR1 and CDR2: SQVTM, ANQGSEA. Germline trimming cut 7 bases from V and 0 bases from J; bases unmatched to any gene: 4. CDR3 loop: CSAQGQVNTEAFF. The CDR3 DNA reads as TGCAGCGCACAGGGACAGGTGAACACTGAAGCTTTCTTT.

The rearrangement joins TRBV11-3 to TRBJ2-1; a weak D match, TRBD2 (6 bases). Germline V CDR1 and CDR2: SGHNT, YENEEA. The CDR3 runs 13 residues. V shed 5 bases and J shed 3 bases, with 8 bases lying between them. The CDR3 coding sequence is TGTGCCAGCAGCAGGGACTTCTACAATGAGCAGTTCTTC. Amino acid sequence: CASSRDFYNEQFF. Combining the CDR3 with reference TRBV11-3 and TRBJ2-1 gives the whole variable domain EAGVVQSPRYKIIEKKQPVAFWCNPISGHNTLYWYLQNLGQGPELLIRYENEEAVDDSQLPKDRFSAERLKGVDSTLKIQPAELGDSAVYLCASSRDFYNEQFFGPGTRLTVL.

The chain combines TRBV28 with TRBJ2-5, with D perhaps TRBD2 (5 bases). Germline CDR1 is MDHEN and CDR2 is SYDVKM. The CDR3 consists of 16 residues. V was pared by 6 bases and J by 3 bases, with 20 bases between. The DNA of the CDR3 is TGTGCCAGCAGCTACAGTGTTTATGAGGGAGAAGAGACCCAGTACTTC. This sequence encodes CASSYSVYEGEETQYF.

The rearrangement links TRBV18 to TRBJ2-7, with D possibly matching TRBD1 (5 bases). V lost 3 bases to trimming and J lost 6 bases, with 15 bases between them. The germline V gene has CDR1 KGHSH and CDR2 LQKENI. The CDR3 extends over 14 amino acids. The CDR3 sequence is CASSPELRGSEQYF. The DNA of the CDR3 is TGTGCCAGCTCACCGGAGTTAAGGGGTTCCGAGCAGTACTTC.

The gene calls are TRBV30 and TRBJ1-2; D call uncertain. V gave up 0 bases and J gave up 5 bases, with 7 bases separating them. The germline V gene encodes CDR1 GTSNPN and CDR2 SVGIG (reference sequence). The CDR3 spans 12 residues. Written as DNA, the CDR3 is TGTGCCTGGAGTGTACTGGAGTATGGCTACACCTTC. This gives the protein CAWSVLEYGYTF.

The chain has TRBV3-1 (or the pseudogene TRBV3-2) and TRBJ1-5; D remains ambiguous. With 1 base removed from V and 2 bases from J, the gap between germline ends came to 9 bases. Looked up from germline, CDR1 is LGHDT and CDR2 is YNNKEL (reference sequence). The CDR3 runs to 15 residues. CDR3 residues: CASSQGWGGNQPQHF. Here the CDR3 DNA reads TGTGCCAGCAGCCAAGGGTGGGGAGGCAATCAGCCCCAGCATTTT.

This clone has a handful of counts. This sample includes further DNA sequences coding for the same CDR3. The CDR3 here is CASSVGGVSGNTIYF. The DNA of the CDR3 is TGTGCCAGCAGCGTAGGGGGGGTCTCTGGAAACACCATATATTTT. The V call is TRBV9, the J call TRBJ1-3; D may be TRBD1 (5 bases). The ends were cut back, 0 bases at V and 0 bases at J, with 7 bases in the middle. The CDR3 is made up of 15 amino acids. CDR1 is SGDLS, CDR2 YYNGEE, per germline.

The chain recombines TRBV3-1 (or the pseudogene TRBV3-2) with TRBJ2-1, with D tentatively TRBD2 (7 bases). The germline CDR1 and CDR2 sequences are LGHDT and YNNKEL (reference sequence). The CDR3 length is 13 residues. Trimming took 7 bases from V and 8 from J, leaving 15 bases between them. This chain's CDR3 is CASNLQGGDEQFF. DNA of the CDR3: TGTGCCAGCAACCTCCAAGGGGGGGATGAGCAGTTCTTC.

The genes are TRBV12-3 or TRBV12-4 and TRBJ1-2; D is uncertain. The CDR3 contains 11 residues. The CDR3 coding sequence is TGTGCGGATCGAGAGGGAGGCGGCTACACCTTC. This sequence encodes CADREGGGYTF.

V is TRBV5-4 and J is TRBJ2-1, with TRBD2 matching 7 bases. V lost 1 base and J lost 2; bases outside the gene matches: 3. The CDR3 length is 15 residues. The germline V gene has CDR1 SGHNT and CDR2 YYREEE (reference sequence). CDR3 sequence reads: CASSLRLAAYNEQFF. In DNA form, the CDR3 reads TGTGCCAGCAGCTTGCGCCTAGCGGCCTACAATGAGCAGTTCTTC.

The rearrangement joins TRBV5-1 to TRBJ2-5; no clear D. This CDR3 is 13 amino acids long. Germline CDR1 SGHRS, CDR2 YFSETQ. Trimming took off 0 bases at V and 5 bases at J, with 8 bases between the two ends. The CDR3 is CASSLVFGETQYF. CDR3 in DNA: TGCGCCAGCAGCTTGGTTTTCGGGGAGACCCAGTACTTC.

The J gene is TRBJ1-1, the V gene TRBV4-1, with D tentatively TRBD1 (5 bases). Per germline, CDR1 MGHRA and CDR2 YSYEKL. This CDR3 has 15 residues. V gave up 0 bases and J gave up 5 bases, with 13 bases separating them. The chain's CDR3 is CASSQDPGGKTEAFF. DNA of the CDR3: TGCGCCAGCAGCCAAGATCCCGGGGGTAAGACTGAAGCTTTCTTT.

The chain links TRBV12-5 to TRBJ1-1; D call uncertain. This CDR3 is 16 amino acids long. With 1 base removed from V and 1 base from J, the gap between germline ends came to 13 bases. The germline V gene encodes CDR1 LGHNT and CDR2 FRNRAP. Here the CDR3 reads CASGLGPSSENTEAFF. CDR3 DNA sequence: TGTGCTAGTGGTTTGGGGCCCTCCTCAGAGAACACTGAAGCTTTCTTT.

This clone came up a few times. The rearrangement uses TRBV5-8 and TRBJ2-5; 10 bases line up with TRBD2. Germline V gene lookup returns CDR1 SGHTS and CDR2 YDEGEE. The CDR3 covers 15 residues. The J segment lost 13 bases and the V segment lost 6 bases, leaving 18 bases of the junction unmatched. This chain's CDR3 is CASTPSKGLAAALYF. The CDR3 bases are TGTGCCAGCACCCCCTCAAAAGGACTAGCGGCCGCGCTGTACTTC. The full variable domain, in which reference TRBV5-8 and TRBJ2-5 provide the parts outside the CDR3, is EAGVTQSPTHLIKTRGQQATLRCSPISGHTSVYWYQQALGLGLQFLLWYDEGEERNRGNFPPRFSGRQFPNYSSELNVNALELEDSALYLCASTPSKGLAAALYFGPGTRLLVL.

The chain employs TRBV28 and TRBJ1-5, with D possibly being TRBD1 (5 bases). Germline CDR1 and CDR2: MDHEN and SYDVKM. The CDR3 spans 15 residues. Trimming removed 6 bases at V and 2 bases at J, with 14 bases between. The CDR3 region has the DNA TGTGCCAGCAGGGTTGGGACTTCTGGCAATCAGCCCCAGCATTTT. Protein sequence: CASRVGTSGNQPQHF.

V gene TRBV3-1 (or the pseudogene TRBV3-2) combines with J gene TRBJ1-1; 7 bases fit TRBD1. V trimming: 3 bases; J trimming: 4 bases; junction bases outside the gene matches: 5. The CDR3 is 14 residues long. The germline V gene encodes CDR1 LGHDT and CDR2 YNNKEL (reference sequence). CDR3 protein: CASSQAGGSTEAFF. CDR3 DNA: TGTGCCAGCAGCCAGGCAGGGGGTTCCACTGAAGCTTTCTTT.

The rearrangement uses TRBV29-1 and TRBJ2-2; 7 bases align to TRBD1. Germline-derived CDR1 and CDR2 are SQVTM and ANQGSEA. V was pared by 7 bases and J by 4 bases, with 9 bases of the junction left unmatched. The CDR3 contains 14 residues. The CDR3 reads CSAYRGPSTGELFF. CDR3 in DNA: TGCAGCGCTTACAGGGGTCCGAGCACCGGGGAGCTGTTTTTT.